This T cell receptor (beta chain) was profiled in a study of blood T cell repertoires in COVID-19. Turning to the study itself: COVID-19 samples, acute and convalescent, were from the United States, Italy and Spain. Nucleic acid was either cDNA or gDNA, and it came from T cells, B-cell-depleted T cells, or PBMCs.

This table comes from immunoSEQ multiplex PCR, and its TCRdb copy is limited to in-frame clones, with some not included. The sample lists tens of thousands of clones; 70% to 85% were seen once. The CDR3 runs 15 residues. The germline CDR1 and CDR2 sequences are LGHNA and YNFKEQ. Trimming took 5 bases from V and 5 from J; bases not matched to a gene: 6. The chain has TRBV4-2 and TRBJ2-3; 11 bases align to TRBD2. The origin of this receptor is a man in his 70s with acute or convalescent COVID-19. The specimen was peripheral blood. This CDR3 reads CASSTSGGTGDTQYF. The CDR3, as DNA: TGTGCCAGCAGCACTAGCGGGGGTACTGGAGATACGCAGTATTTT.